A single sample is the source of the 6 T cell receptor beta chains below, sequenced in a study of cytomegalovirus exposure and HLA in healthy donors. The primer mix had 60 Vbeta and 13 Jbeta primers. Here immunoSEQ multiplex PCR was the method, and the copy in TCRdb shows in-frame clones only, minus some. This table holds more than 100,000 clones, over 75% found once. Sequenced sample: PBMCs. These receptors came from a human donor in good health.

V and J are TRBV7-3 and TRBJ2-3, with 10 nucleotides matching TRBD2. Germline assignment: CDR1 SGHTA and CDR2 FQGTGA. The CDR3 extends over 13 amino acids. With 6 bases clipped from V and 6 bases from J, the junction kept 3 bases outside the gene matches. The CDR3: CASSSSGSDTQYF. In nucleotides, the CDR3 is TGTGCCAGCAGTTCTAGCGGGAGCGATACGCAGTATTTT.

The V gene is TRBV29-1, the J gene TRBJ2-3; the match to TRBD1 covers 9 bases. Trimming cost V 4 bases and J 6 bases; bases outside gene matches: 8. This CDR3 contains 14 residues. Germline V lookup: CDR1 SQVTM, CDR2 ANQGSEA. CDR3 amino acids: CSVGKDRGLDTQYF. CDR3 nucleotides: TGCAGCGTTGGTAAGGACAGGGGTTTGGATACGCAGTATTTT.

In regard to this clone: Additional DNA sequences in this sample encode the identical CDR3. The chain uses TRBV4-1 and TRBJ2-1; 8 nucleotides line up with TRBD2. V shed 2 bases, J shed 9 bases, and the junction held 18 bases outside the gene matches. The CDR3 spans 18 residues. Looked up from germline, CDR1 is MGHRA and CDR2 is YSYEKL. CDR3 region: CASSQRSGSHAGKGEQFF. CDR3 nucleotide sequence: TGCGCCAGCAGCCAACGGAGCGGGAGCCATGCTGGCAAGGGTGAGCAGTTCTTC.

This clone occurred a few times. This CDR3 is CSVHRDSYGYTF. The CDR3 coding sequence is TGCAGCGTCCACCGGGACAGCTATGGCTACACCTTC. This sequence joins TRBV29-1 and TRBJ1-2; TRBD1 matches 7 bases. Germline V gene sequence: CDR1 SQVTM, CDR2 ANQGSEA. This CDR3 has 12 residues. The J segment lost 4 bases and the V segment lost 6 bases, leaving 5 bases of the junction unmatched.

This clone appeared a single time. The chain carries TRBV5-1 and TRBJ2-3; TRBD2 matches 8 bases. Per germline, CDR1 SGHRS and CDR2 YFSETQ. V lost 0 bases and J lost 5; bases outside the gene matches: 8. This CDR3 comprises 16 residues. The CDR3 reads CASSLGGSGSLDTQYF. The CDR3 region has the DNA TGCGCCAGCAGCTTGGGGGGGAGCGGGAGCTTAGATACGCAGTATTTT.

This clone was counted once. The rearrangement links TRBV5-1 to TRBJ2-7, with TRBD2 identical over 9 bases. With V trimmed by 5 bases and J by 0 bases, 12 bases remained unmatched. This CDR3 has 17 residues. Germline V gene sequence: CDR1 SGHRS, CDR2 YFSETQ. The CDR3 DNA sequence: TGCGCCAGCAGACGACTTTCTAGCGGGACCGACTCCTACGAGCAGTACTTC. This sequence encodes CASRRLSSGTDSYEQYF. The variable domain in full, with the rest retrieved from reference TRBV5-1 and TRBJ2-7, is KAGVTQTPRYLIKTRGQQVTLSCSPISGHRSVSWYQQTPGQGLQFLFEYFSETQRNKGNFPGRFSGRQFSNSRSEMNVSTLELGDSALYLCASRRLSSGTDSYEQYFGPGTRLTVT.